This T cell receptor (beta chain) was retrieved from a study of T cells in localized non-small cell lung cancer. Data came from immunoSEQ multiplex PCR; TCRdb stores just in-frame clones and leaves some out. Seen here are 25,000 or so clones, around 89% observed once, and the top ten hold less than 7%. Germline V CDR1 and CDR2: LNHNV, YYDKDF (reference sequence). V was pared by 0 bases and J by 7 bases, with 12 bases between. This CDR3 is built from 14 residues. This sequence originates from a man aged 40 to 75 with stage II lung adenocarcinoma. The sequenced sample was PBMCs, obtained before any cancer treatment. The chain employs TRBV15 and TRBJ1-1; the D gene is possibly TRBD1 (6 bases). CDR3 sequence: CATSRDLGADEAFF. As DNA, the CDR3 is TGTGCCACCAGCAGAGATCTGGGGGCTGATGAAGCTTTCTTT.